The 4 T cell receptor beta chains below come from one sample, sequenced in a study of blood T cells in healthy people across ages (dated by TCRdb to between 2015 and 2017). The library relied on 5' RACE. Sequenced on an Illumina HiSeq 2500. The second PCR ran for about 7 to 11 cycles and used a J-beta primer mix along with a sample-barcoded 5' primer. In-frame beta chains were kept once TCRdb had trimmed the public reads at Q25 with fastp and called clones with MiXCR. Rows with a matching CDR3 protein are joined into one entry that keeps the most common DNA and genes. For this sample there are more than 500,000 distinct CDR3 sequences; about 28% appear just once. Jointly, the top ten make up approximately 3.7% of the sample. This sample also belongs to another study, concerning T cells of mothers and their children.

The sample consisted of blood. The source of these receptors is a boy between 2 and 10 years old in good health.

The table lists this clonotype with a few counts. The chain has TRBV12-3 or TRBV12-4 and TRBJ2-7; no reliable D call. Trimming stripped 6 bases from V and 7 bases from J, with 19 bases between. The CDR3 extends over 14 amino acids. The CDR3 DNA sequence: TGTGCCAGCAGCCTAGGCCTGTCGCTCTGGGAGCAGTACTTC. This gives the protein CASSLGLSLWEQYF.

This clonotype was counted between two and nine times. The J gene is TRBJ2-5, the V gene TRBV12-3 or TRBV12-4; 10 bases map to TRBD2. The ends lost 6 bases at V and 2 bases at J; junction bases unmatched: 12. This CDR3 region has 17 residues. CDR3 loop: CASSVAGGSQGQETQYF. The DNA of the CDR3 is TGTGCCAGCAGCGTAGCGGGGGGATCTCAAGGACAAGAGACCCAGTACTTC.

The CDR3, as DNA: TGTGCCAGCAGCGGGGACTCTCAGGGTGAGCAGTTCTTC. Residues: CASSGDSQGEQFF. This chain links TRBV9 with TRBJ2-1, with D possibly being TRBD2 (6 bases). This CDR3 has 13 residues. CDR1 SGDLS and CDR2 YYNGEE come from the germline V gene. V was shortened by 3 bases and J by 9 bases, with 13 bases between the two germline ends.

There are a few counts of this clonotype. The chain joins TRBV6-5 to TRBJ1-2; D ambiguous. The CDR3 contains 14 residues. CDR1 and CDR2 from the germline V gene are MNHEY and SVGAGI. Trimming removed 6 bases from V and 6 bases from J, with 17 bases in between. The CDR3 sequence is CASSPAERGHGYTF. The CDR3 region has the DNA TGTGCCAGCAGCCCAGCGGAGCGAGGCCATGGCTACACCTTC.